This entry is about one TCR beta chain. The data stem from a study of blood T cell repertoires in COVID-19. Clones were sequenced by immunoSEQ multiplex PCR, and TCRdb holds only the in-frame ones, with some missing. The sample consists of under 200,000 clones, around 82% of them appearing once. Allocation to cohorts depended on clinical history reported by the participants. This CDR3 has 11 amino acids. Trimming took 7 bases from V and 2 from J, leaving 6 bases between them. Germline CDR1 MNHEY, CDR2 SVGAGI. The rearrangement joins TRBV6-5 to TRBJ2-7, with D unclear. Sequenced: PBMCs or T cells enriched from blood (not recorded which). The TCR sequence derives from a woman aged 60-70 years with acute COVID-19. CDR3 nucleotides: TGTGCCAGCACCTTAGCCTACGAGCAGTACGTC. Translated, it gives CASTLAYEQYV.